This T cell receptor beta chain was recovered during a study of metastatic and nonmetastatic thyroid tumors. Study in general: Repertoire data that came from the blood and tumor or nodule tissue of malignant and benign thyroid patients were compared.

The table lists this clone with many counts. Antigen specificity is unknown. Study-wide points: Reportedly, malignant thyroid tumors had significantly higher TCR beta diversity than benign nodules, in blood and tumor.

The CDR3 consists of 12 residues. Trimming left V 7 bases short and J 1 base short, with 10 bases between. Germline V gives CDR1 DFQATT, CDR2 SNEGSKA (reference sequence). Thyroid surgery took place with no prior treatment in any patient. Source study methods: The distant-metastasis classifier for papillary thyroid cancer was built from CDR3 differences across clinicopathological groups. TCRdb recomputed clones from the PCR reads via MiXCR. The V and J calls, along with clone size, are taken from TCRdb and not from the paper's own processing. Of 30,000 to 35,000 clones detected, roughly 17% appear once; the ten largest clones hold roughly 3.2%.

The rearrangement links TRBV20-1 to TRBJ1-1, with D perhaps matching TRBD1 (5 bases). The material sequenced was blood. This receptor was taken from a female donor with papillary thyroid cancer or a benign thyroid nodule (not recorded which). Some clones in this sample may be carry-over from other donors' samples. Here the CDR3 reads CSVLRGNTEAFF. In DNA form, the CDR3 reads TGCAGTGTTTTGAGGGGGAACACTGAAGCTTTCTTT.